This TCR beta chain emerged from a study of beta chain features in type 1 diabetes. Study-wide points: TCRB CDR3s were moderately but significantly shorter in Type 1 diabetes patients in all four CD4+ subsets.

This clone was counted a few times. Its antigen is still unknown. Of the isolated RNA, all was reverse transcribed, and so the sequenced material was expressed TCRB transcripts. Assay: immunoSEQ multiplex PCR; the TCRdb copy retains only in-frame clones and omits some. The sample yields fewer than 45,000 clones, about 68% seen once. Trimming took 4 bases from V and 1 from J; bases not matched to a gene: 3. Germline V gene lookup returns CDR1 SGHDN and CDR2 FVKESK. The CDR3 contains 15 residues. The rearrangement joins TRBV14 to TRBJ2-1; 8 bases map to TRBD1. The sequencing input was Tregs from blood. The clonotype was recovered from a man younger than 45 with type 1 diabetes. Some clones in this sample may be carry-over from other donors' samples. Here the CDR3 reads CASSPHRGSYNEQFF. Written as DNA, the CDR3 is TGTGCCAGCAGCCCGCACAGGGGGTCCTACAATGAGCAGTTCTTC.